These 23 T cell receptor beta chains were all obtained from the same sample, sequenced in a study of T-cell reconstitution after alpha-beta-depleted transplantation in children. Unique molecular identifiers were used to barcode this TCRbeta library. TCRdb re-called the PCR reads through MiXCR, storing one row per CDR3 protein. The sample records hundreds of thousands of distinct CDR3 sequences, 16% being singletons. The source material was PBMCs, mostly from graft donor cells, sampled 360 days after TCRalphabeta/CD19-depleted stem cell transplant. All receptors derive from a boy under two years old who had a stem cell transplant for Wiskott-Aldrich syndrome, so the T cells may come from the graft donor.

This clonotype was counted between two and nine times. This rearrangement joins TRBV25-1 to TRBJ2-4; D not certain. The V gene's germline CDR1 is MGHDK and CDR2 SYGVNS. V dropped 3 bases and J dropped 5 bases, with 14 bases sitting between them. The CDR3 contains 15 residues. For the CDR3, the DNA is TGTGCCAGCAGTGATAGGACCATTGGGGAAAACATTCAGTACTTC. Its protein product is CASSDRTIGENIQYF.

The gene calls are TRBV15 and TRBJ2-1; D is possibly TRBD1 (5 bases). The CDR3 length is 17 residues. Germline V gene lookup returns CDR1 LNHNV and CDR2 YYDKDF (reference sequence). V was clipped by 0 bases and J by 2 bases, with 14 bases between them. The CDR3 loop reads CATSRDLGARAYNEQFF. The CDR3 bases are TGTGCCACCAGCAGAGATTTGGGCGCCAGGGCCTACAATGAGCAGTTCTTC.

V gene TRBV20-1 combines with J gene TRBJ1-5, with 7 bases lining up with TRBD1. Germline V gene lookup returns CDR1 DFQATT and CDR2 SNEGSKA (reference sequence). The CDR3 loop spans 15 amino acids. J lost 3 bases, V lost 1 base, and 6 bases had no gene match. The DNA of the CDR3 is TGCAGTGCTAGAGCTCCGGGACAGAACAATCAGCCCCAGCATTTT. Protein: CSARAPGQNNQPQHF.

The J gene is TRBJ2-3, the V gene TRBV10-3; D unresolved. CDR1 is ENHRY and CDR2 is SYGVKD in the germline V gene. Trimming left V 0 bases short and J 0 bases short, with 10 bases between. The CDR3 has 16 amino acids. CDR3: CAISESTRTSTDTQYF. The CDR3 nucleotides read TGTGCCATCAGTGAGTCTACGCGAACTAGCACAGATACGCAGTATTTT.

This clonotype was seen a handful of times. The J gene is TRBJ2-4, the V gene TRBV4-3; no firm D call. V lost 1 base to trimming and J lost 5 bases, with 6 bases between them. The germline CDR1 and CDR2 sequences are LGHNA and YSLEER. The CDR3 runs 13 residues. CDR3 bases: TGCGCCAGCAGCCAAGGCCTAGAAAACATTCAGTACTTC. It codes for CASSQGLENIQYF.

This clonotype was counted only a few times. This rearrangement joins TRBV12-3 or TRBV12-4 to TRBJ2-3, with TRBD2 matching over 8 bases. With 1 base clipped from V and 2 bases from J, the junction kept 5 bases outside the gene matches. CDR3 length equals 16 residues. The CDR3 sequence: CASSLVKRGTTDTQYF. The CDR3 coding sequence is TGTGCCAGCAGTTTAGTGAAGCGGGGGACCACAGATACGCAGTATTTT.

This chain uses TRBV7-2 with TRBJ2-7; 13 positions match TRBD2. Unmatched junction bases numbered 3, after V lost 4 bases and J lost 6 bases. The CDR3 contains 14 residues. CDR1 SGHTA and CDR2 FQGNSA come from the germline V gene. In DNA, the CDR3 is TGTGCCAGCAGCTGGACTAGCGGGAGTTTCGAGCAGTACTTC. Its protein is CASSWTSGSFEQYF. The variable domain in full, completed from reference TRBV7-2 and TRBJ2-7, reads GAGVSQSPSNKVTEKGKDVELRCDPISGHTALYWYRQSLGQGLEFLIYFQGNSAPDKSGLPSDRFSAERTGGSVSTLTIQRTQQEDSAVYLCASSWTSGSFEQYFGPGTRLTVT.

The chain employs TRBV5-1 and TRBJ2-7; D is uncertain. The ends were cut back, 0 bases at V and 3 bases at J, with 19 bases in the middle. The CDR3 consists of 17 residues. CDR1 and CDR2 (germline): SGHRS, YFSETQ. As DNA, the CDR3 is TGCGCCAGCAGCTTGGCGCGCGTGGAATCGCTGGGCTACGAGCAGTACTTC. This sequence encodes CASSLARVESLGYEQYF.

Only a few counts were recorded for this clonotype. The V and J genes are TRBV12-3 or TRBV12-4 and TRBJ2-2; 12 bases are shared with TRBD2. The CDR3 consists of 17 residues. The J segment lost 3 bases and the V segment lost 4 bases, leaving 6 bases of the junction unmatched. The CDR3 nucleotides are TGTGCCAGCAGTTCCCGACTAGCGGGGGCCTACACCGGGGAGCTGTTTTTT. Residues: CASSSRLAGAYTGELFF.

A few counts support this clonotype. The chain has TRBV12-3 or TRBV12-4 and TRBJ2-7, with 10 bases identical to TRBD2. V dropped 6 bases and J dropped 3; count of bases not matched to a gene: 8. The CDR3 is 15 residues long. The CDR3 bases are TGTGCCAGCAGGCTCAAACTAGCGGGATACTACGAGCAGTACTTC. This gives the protein CASRLKLAGYYEQYF.

The CDR3 region has the DNA TGTGCCAGCAGTTACGACAGGGTATTCTCCTACGAGCAGTACTTC. Translating gives CASSYDRVFSYEQYF. The chain couples TRBV6-2 or TRBV6-3 to TRBJ2-7; the match to TRBD1 covers 7 bases. The CDR3 spans 15 residues. Germline CDR1 is MNHEY and CDR2 is SVGEGT. With 2 bases clipped from V and 0 bases from J, the junction kept 4 bases outside the gene matches.

The J gene is TRBJ2-3, the V gene TRBV5-5; D assignment may be TRBD1 or TRBD2 (6 bases each). The CDR3 is 16 residues long. Germline V lookup: CDR1 SGHKS, CDR2 YYEKEE (reference sequence). V lost 0 bases and J 5 bases, leaving 16 bases between the germline ends. The CDR3 nucleotides read TGTGCCAGCAGCTTGGGTGGGGGCGGGGCAGGAGATACGCAGTATTTT. It is translated as CASSLGGGGAGDTQYF.

This clonotype was seen many times. V is TRBV7-9 and J is TRBJ2-6; D unclear. The germline CDR1 and CDR2 sequences are SEHNR and FQNEAQ (reference sequence). CDR3 length: 15 amino acids. V was pared by 1 base and J by 2 bases, with 6 bases between. CDR3 bases: TGTGCCAGCAGCTTAGTTGGGGCTGGGGCCAACGTCCTGACTTTC. This gives the protein CASSLVGAGANVLTF. The whole variable domain, remainder taken from reference TRBV7-9 and TRBJ2-6, is DTGVSQNPRHKITKRGQNVTFRCDPISEHNRLYWYRQTLGQGPEFLTYFQNEAQLEKSRLLSDRFSAERPKGSFSTLEIQRTEQGDSAMYLCASSLVGAGANVLTFGAGSRLTVL.

The rearrangement uses TRBV20-1 and TRBJ2-7, with a weak D call TRBD2 (5 bases). Germline loops: CDR1 DFQATT, CDR2 SNEGSKA (reference sequence). The V and J ends lost 6 bases and 3 bases respectively, with 15 bases between them. The CDR3 is made up of 13 amino acids. CDR3 bases: TGCAGTGCAAACAGCGGTGAAGTCTACGAGCAGTACTTC. Residues: CSANSGEVYEQYF.

Only a few counts were recorded for this clonotype. V usage is TRBV4-1 and J usage is TRBJ1-1, with unresolved D. Between the trimmed V and J ends, which lost 4 bases and 5 bases, there was a span of 11 bases. CDR1 is MGHRA and CDR2 is YSYEKL in the germline V gene. The CDR3 is 13 residues long. CDR3 loop: CASSPLYGTEAFF. As DNA, the CDR3 is TGCGCCAGCAGCCCCTTATATGGTACTGAAGCTTTCTTT.

The gene calls are TRBV4-1 and TRBJ2-5; D call uncertain. Trimming removed 0 bases at V and 2 bases at J, with 10 bases between. The CDR3 totals 15 residues. Germline assignment: CDR1 MGHRA and CDR2 YSYEKL. CDR3 region: CASSQDPHVQETQYF. For the CDR3, the DNA is TGCGCCAGCAGCCAAGACCCTCATGTACAAGAGACCCAGTACTTC.

This clonotype occurred a few times. This rearrangement joins TRBV7-9 to TRBJ2-3; 11 bases are shared with TRBD2. The junction had 7 bases not matched to a gene; V was cut back by 5 bases and J by 0 bases. This CDR3 has 17 amino acids. Per the germline V gene, CDR1 is SEHNR and CDR2 is FQNEAQ (reference sequence). The CDR3 DNA sequence: TGTGCCAGCAGCCTTAAGTCTAGCGGGAGGAGCACAGATACGCAGTATTTT. It yields the protein CASSLKSSGRSTDTQYF.

V and J are TRBV12-3 or TRBV12-4 and TRBJ1-1; D uncertain. The V end was cut by 5 bases, the J end by 2 bases, with 6 bases between. This CDR3 is 12 amino acids long. The CDR3 loop reads CASSIRNTEAFF. CDR3 in DNA: TGTGCCAGCAGTATCAGAAACACTGAAGCTTTCTTT.

The chain links TRBV5-6 to TRBJ2-7, with a tentative D call TRBD1 (5 bases). The CDR3 loop spans 16 amino acids. Trimming pared 3 bases from V and 2 bases from J, leaving 18 bases between. Germline CDR1 SGHDT, CDR2 YYEEEE. The CDR3 spells CASSSPVGQGAYEQYF. The CDR3 DNA reads TGTGCCAGCAGCTCTCCTGTCGGACAAGGAGCCTACGAGCAGTACTTC.

This clonotype was seen more than once but under ten times. The chain carries TRBV19 and TRBJ2-5; a weak D match, TRBD2 (6 bases). Trimming cost V 6 bases and J 4 bases, with 15 bases left between them. The CDR3 runs to 14 residues. Per the germline V gene, CDR1 is LNHDA and CDR2 is SQIVND (reference sequence). The DNA of the CDR3 is TGTGCCAGTAGGTTGGCGGGACGTGGAGAGACCCAGTACTTC. Translating gives CASRLAGRGETQYF.

This clonotype was recorded a few times. CDR3 DNA sequence: TGCGCCAGCAGGGCGGCAACCTTCGCAAGCTCCTACGAGCAGTACTTC. As protein: CASRAATFASSYEQYF. This chain joins TRBV5-1 and TRBJ2-7; unclear D gene. The CDR3 spans 16 residues. The germline V gene has CDR1 SGHRS and CDR2 YFSETQ. V was shortened by 5 bases and J by 0 bases, with 18 bases between the two germline ends.

This chain links TRBV5-5 with TRBJ2-1, with D perhaps matching TRBD1 (6 bases). Trimming left V 0 bases short and J 1 base short, with 14 bases between. This CDR3 has 17 amino acids. Germline CDR1 is SGHKS and CDR2 is YYEKEE (reference sequence). CDR3 amino acids: CASSLGRQVASYNEQFF. In nucleotides, the CDR3 is TGTGCCAGCAGCTTGGGGAGACAGGTCGCGTCCTACAATGAGCAGTTCTTC.

This clonotype was counted between two and nine times. V is TRBV29-1 and J is TRBJ1-2; 10 positions agree with TRBD1. The CDR3 covers 14 residues. Germline CDR1 and CDR2: SQVTM and ANQGSEA. V lost 3 bases, J lost 4 bases, and 5 bases stayed unmatched. CDR3 bases: TGCAGCGTTGACCGGACAGGGGGGGTCTATGGCTACACCTTC. It encodes CSVDRTGGVYGYTF.